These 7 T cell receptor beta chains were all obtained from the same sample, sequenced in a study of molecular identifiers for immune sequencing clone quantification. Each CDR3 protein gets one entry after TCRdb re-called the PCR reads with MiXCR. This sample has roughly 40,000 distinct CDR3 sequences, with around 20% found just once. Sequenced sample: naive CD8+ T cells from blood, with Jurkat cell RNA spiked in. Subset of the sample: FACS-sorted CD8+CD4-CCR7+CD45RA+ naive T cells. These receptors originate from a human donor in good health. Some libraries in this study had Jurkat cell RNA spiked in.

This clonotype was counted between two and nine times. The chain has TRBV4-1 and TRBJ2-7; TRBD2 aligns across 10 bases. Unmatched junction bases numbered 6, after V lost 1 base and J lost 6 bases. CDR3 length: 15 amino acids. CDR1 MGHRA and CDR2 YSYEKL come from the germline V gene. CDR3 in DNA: TGCGCCAGCAGCCAAGCGGCTAGCGGGAGATCCGAGCAGTACTTC. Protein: CASSQAASGRSEQYF.

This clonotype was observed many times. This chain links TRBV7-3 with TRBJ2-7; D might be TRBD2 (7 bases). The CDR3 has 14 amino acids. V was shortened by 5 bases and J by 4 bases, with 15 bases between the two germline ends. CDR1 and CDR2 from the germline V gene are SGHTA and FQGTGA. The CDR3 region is CASSQWGGTYEQYF. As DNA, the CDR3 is TGTGCCAGCAGCCAGTGGGGGGGGACATACGAGCAGTACTTC.

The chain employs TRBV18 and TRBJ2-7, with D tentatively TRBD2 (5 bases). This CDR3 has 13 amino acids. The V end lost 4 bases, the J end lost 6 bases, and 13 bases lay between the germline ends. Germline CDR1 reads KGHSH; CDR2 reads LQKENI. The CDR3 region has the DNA TGTGCCAGCTCACACGGGGAAAGCCTCGAGCAGTACTTC. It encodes CASSHGESLEQYF.

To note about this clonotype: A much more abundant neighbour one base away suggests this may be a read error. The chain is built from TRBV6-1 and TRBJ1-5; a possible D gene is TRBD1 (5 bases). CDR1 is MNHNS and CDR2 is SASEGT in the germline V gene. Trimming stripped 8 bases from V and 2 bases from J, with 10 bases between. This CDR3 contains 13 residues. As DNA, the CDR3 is TGTGCCAGCGGGGCGACAGGCAATCAGCCCCAGCATTTT. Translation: CASGATGNQPQHF.

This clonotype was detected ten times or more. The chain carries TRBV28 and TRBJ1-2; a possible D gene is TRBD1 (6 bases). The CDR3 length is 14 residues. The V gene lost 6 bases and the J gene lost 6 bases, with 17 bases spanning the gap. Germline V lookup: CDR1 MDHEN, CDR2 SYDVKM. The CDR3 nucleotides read TGTGCCAGCAGCTTCCCAGGGGAGATAGATGGCTACACCTTC. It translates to CASSFPGEIDGYTF.

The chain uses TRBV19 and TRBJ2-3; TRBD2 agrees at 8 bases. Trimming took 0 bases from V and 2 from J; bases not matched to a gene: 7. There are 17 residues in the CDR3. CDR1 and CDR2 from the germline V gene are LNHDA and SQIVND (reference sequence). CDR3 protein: CASSIEGSGSLTDTQYF. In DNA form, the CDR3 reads TGTGCCAGTAGTATAGAGGGAAGCGGGAGTCTCACAGATACGCAGTATTTT.

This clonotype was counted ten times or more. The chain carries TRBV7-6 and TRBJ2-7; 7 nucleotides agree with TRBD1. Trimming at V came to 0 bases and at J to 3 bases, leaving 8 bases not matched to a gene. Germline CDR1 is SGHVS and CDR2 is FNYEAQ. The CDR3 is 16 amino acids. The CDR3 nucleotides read TGTGCCAGCAGCTTAGCCCGGACAGGAAGCGACTACGAGCAGTACTTC. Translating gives CASSLARTGSDYEQYF.